This entry is about one T cell receptor beta chain. Sequencing relied on a cDNA template that was reverse transcribed from extracted RNA. TCRdb keeps only in-frame clones here, not all; method: immunoSEQ multiplex PCR. The data contain 120,000 or so clones, around 45% of them singletons. V shed 6 bases and J shed 5 bases, with 13 bases lying between them. Germline loops: CDR1 MNHEY, CDR2 SVGAGI. This CDR3 is 13 amino acids long. This record comes from a study of CD8+ T cells in alopecia areata. Punch biopsies of lesional scalp, plus peripheral blood, were taken from alopecia areata patients. Sequencing input: NKG2D-low CD8+ T cells sorted from blood. The sequence was collected from a human donor with alopecia areata. This chain connects TRBV6-5 to TRBJ2-5, with D possibly TRBD1 on 6 matching bases. The CDR3: CASRGAGFETQYF. The DNA of the CDR3 is TGTGCCAGCAGGGGGGCTGGTTTCGAGACCCAGTACTTC.